The 14 T cell receptor beta chains below all came from one sample that was sequenced in a study of post-analysis software for immune sequencing data. Whole-study results and caveats: TRBV5-6, TRBV5-1 and TRBV20-1 were among a few TRBV segments more frequent in patients than controls.

For these TCRs, the target antigens are not known. cDNA libraries of TCR beta carried unique molecular identifiers. MiXCR was run by TCRdb on the PCR reads, yielding one entry per CDR3 protein. The data show hundreds of thousands of distinct CDR3 sequences, with about 60% seen just once and about 11% held by the top ten. Sequencing was carried out using blood. The source is a girl aged 2-9 years with multiple sclerosis.

J is TRBJ2-2 and V is TRBV11-2; 10 nucleotides line up with TRBD1. CDR3 length: 18 residues. The germline V gene has CDR1 SGHAT and CDR2 FQNNGV. The trim removed 4 bases at V and 7 bases at J, leaving 15 bases unmatched. CDR3 region: CASSSIRGRDRGVGELFF. CDR3 DNA: TGTGCCAGCAGCTCGATCCGAGGCCGGGACAGGGGTGTCGGGGAGCTGTTTTTT.

V is TRBV12-3 or TRBV12-4 and J is TRBJ1-1; D is unclear. The CDR3 contains 14 residues. Trimming removed 3 bases from V and 1 base from J, with 9 bases in between. Written as DNA, the CDR3 is TGTGCCAGCAGTTTGTTCGTGGGGAACACTGAAGCTTTCTTT. Protein: CASSLFVGNTEAFF.

Only a few counts were recorded for this clonotype. V usage is TRBV10-3 and J usage is TRBJ2-5; D possibly corresponds to TRBD2 (5 bases). The CDR3 totals 14 residues. Deletions cut 0 bases from V and 3 bases from J, with 8 bases between. Germline assignment: CDR1 ENHRY and CDR2 SYGVKD. The CDR3 is CAISESSGEETQYF. CDR3 DNA sequence: TGTGCCATCAGTGAGTCGAGCGGAGAAGAGACCCAGTACTTC.

This chain uses TRBV11-3 with TRBJ2-1; the D is unclear. V dropped 1 base and J dropped 7 bases, with 8 bases sitting between them. The CDR3 spans 13 residues. Germline assignment: CDR1 SGHNT and CDR2 YENEEA. This CDR3 reads CASSLGAENEQFF. The CDR3 DNA sequence: TGTGCCAGCAGCTTAGGGGCGGAGAATGAGCAGTTCTTC.

There are a few counts of this clonotype. V gene TRBV6-5 combines with J gene TRBJ2-1, with D possibly called TRBD1 or TRBD2 (5 bases each). The germline V and J ends were trimmed by 7 bases and 10 bases, with 20 bases remaining between them. The CDR3 is made up of 14 amino acids. Germline loops: CDR1 MNHEY, CDR2 SVGAGI. The CDR3 DNA is TGTGCCAGCACCCTCCGGGACCCCCACGGGGAGCAGTTCTTC. It is translated as CASTLRDPHGEQFF.

V is TRBV6-2 or TRBV6-3 and J is TRBJ1-2; 8 positions match TRBD1. V was pared by 8 bases and J by 8 bases, with 7 bases of the junction left unmatched. The CDR3 totals 12 residues. The germline V gene has CDR1 MNHEY and CDR2 SVGEGT. This CDR3 reads CASDQGAGGYTF. In nucleotides, the CDR3 is TGTGCCAGCGACCAGGGGGCCGGCGGCTACACCTTC.

The chain carries TRBV7-8 and TRBJ2-7, with 7 bases identical to TRBD2. V was pared by 1 base and J by 2 bases, with 8 bases of the junction left unmatched. The CDR3 spans 16 residues. Germline CDR1 reads SGHVS; CDR2 reads FQNEAQ. The CDR3 protein is CASSLEGGSPTYEQYF. Written as DNA, the CDR3 is TGTGCCAGCAGCTTAGAGGGCGGGAGTCCCACCTACGAGCAGTACTTC.

The J gene is TRBJ2-1, the V gene TRBV15; D not resolved. Germline V gene sequence: CDR1 LNHNV, CDR2 YYDKDF (reference sequence). Trimming shortened V by 0 bases and J by 5 bases, and 14 bases separated the two germline ends. The length of the CDR3 is 16 residues. In nucleotides, the CDR3 is TGTGCCACCAGCAGAGAGGGGTCCTGGAAAAACAATGAGCAGTTCTTC. This codes for CATSREGSWKNNEQFF. Filled out from reference TRBV15 and TRBJ2-1, the complete variable domain reads DAMVIQNPRYQVTQFGKPVTLSCSQTLNHNVMYWYQQKSSQAPKLLFHYYDKDFNNEADTPDNFQSRRPNTSFCFLDIRSPGLGDTAMYLCATSREGSWKNNEQFFGPGTRLTVL.

The CDR3 nucleotides read TGTGCCAGCAGTGAATCGGGACAGGGGCTACCCTACGAGCAGTACTTC. Its translation is CASSESGQGLPYEQYF. The chain carries TRBV2 and TRBJ2-7; 10 bases agree with TRBD1. The CDR3 covers 16 residues. Germline loops: CDR1 SNHLY, CDR2 FYNNEI. J gave up 2 bases and V 2 bases, and 6 bases lay outside the gene matches.

V usage is TRBV7-2 and J usage is TRBJ1-1, with D tentatively TRBD1 (5 bases). The ends were cut back, 3 bases at V and 6 bases at J, with 17 bases in the middle. Per germline, CDR1 SGHTA and CDR2 FQGNSA. The CDR3 covers 15 residues. The DNA for the CDR3 is TGTGCCAGCAGCTTTCAGGCAGGGAGTGTGGCTGAAGCTTTCTTT. Protein sequence: CASSFQAGSVAEAFF.

The chain carries TRBV18 and TRBJ2-1, with TRBD2 matching over 7 bases. Looked up from germline, CDR1 is KGHSH and CDR2 is LQKENI. Germline trimming cut 4 bases from V and 9 bases from J; bases unmatched to any gene: 9. The length of the CDR3 is 14 residues. CDR3 amino acids: CASSLTSAEGEQFF. The DNA for the CDR3 is TGTGCCAGCTCACTTACTAGCGCGGAGGGTGAGCAGTTCTTC.

V usage is TRBV3-1 and J usage is TRBJ2-6; the D is unclear. Germline values: CDR1 LGHDT, CDR2 YNNKEL (reference sequence). This CDR3 region has 16 residues. V lost 5 bases to trimming and J lost 0 bases, with 11 bases between them. The CDR3 loop reads CASSLESFSGANVLTF. CDR3 DNA sequence: TGTGCCAGCAGCTTAGAGTCCTTCTCTGGGGCCAACGTCCTGACTTTC.

The chain carries TRBV28 and TRBJ1-5, with D unclear. CDR1 is MDHEN, CDR2 SYDVKM, per germline. The CDR3 loop spans 13 amino acids. Trimming removed 5 bases from V and 8 bases from J, with 13 bases in between. CDR3 in amino acids: CASSHSSGKPQHF. The CDR3 nucleotides are TGTGCCAGCAGTCACTCGTCCGGAAAGCCCCAGCATTTT. The variable domain in full, completed from reference TRBV28 and TRBJ1-5, reads DVKVTQSSRYLVKRTGEKVFLECVQDMDHENMFWYRQDPGLGLRLIYFSYDVKMKEKGDIPEGYSVSREKKERFSLILESASTNQTSMYLCASSHSSGKPQHFGDGTRLSIL.

This rearrangement joins TRBV5-1 to TRBJ2-5; D is unresolved. The DNA end is more similar to TRBJ2-7, so the J call may be wrong. This CDR3 contains 15 residues. Germline V gene sequence: CDR1 SGHRS, CDR2 YFSETQ. CDR3 coding DNA: TGCGCCAGCAGCTTGGCCGAACAGAGTGGATACGAGCAGTACTTC. Amino acid sequence: CASSLAEQSGYEQYF.